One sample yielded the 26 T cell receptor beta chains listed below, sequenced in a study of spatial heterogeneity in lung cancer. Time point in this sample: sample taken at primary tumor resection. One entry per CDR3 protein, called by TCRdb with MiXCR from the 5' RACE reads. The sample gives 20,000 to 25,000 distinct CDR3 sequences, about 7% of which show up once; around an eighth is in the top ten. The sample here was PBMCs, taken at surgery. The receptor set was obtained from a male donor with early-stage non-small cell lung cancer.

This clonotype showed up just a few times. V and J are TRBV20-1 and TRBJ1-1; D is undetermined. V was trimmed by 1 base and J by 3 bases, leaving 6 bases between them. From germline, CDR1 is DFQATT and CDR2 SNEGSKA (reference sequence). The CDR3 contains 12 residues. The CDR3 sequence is CSARVRDTEAFF. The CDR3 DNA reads TGCAGTGCTAGAGTTAGGGACACTGAAGCTTTCTTT.

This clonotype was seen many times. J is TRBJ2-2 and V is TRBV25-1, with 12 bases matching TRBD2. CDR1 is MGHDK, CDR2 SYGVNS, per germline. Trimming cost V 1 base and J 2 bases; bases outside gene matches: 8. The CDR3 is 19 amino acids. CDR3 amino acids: CASSELALAGGSNTGELFF. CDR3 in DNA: TGTGCCAGCAGTGAATTAGCCCTAGCGGGGGGGTCCAACACCGGGGAGCTGTTTTTT.

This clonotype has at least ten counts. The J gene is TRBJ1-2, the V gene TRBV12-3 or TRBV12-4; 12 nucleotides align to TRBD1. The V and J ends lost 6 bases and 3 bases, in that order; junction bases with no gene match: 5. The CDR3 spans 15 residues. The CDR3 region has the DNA TGTGCCAGCAGCCCGGGACAGGGGGCGGACTATGGCTACACCTTC. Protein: CASSPGQGADYGYTF.

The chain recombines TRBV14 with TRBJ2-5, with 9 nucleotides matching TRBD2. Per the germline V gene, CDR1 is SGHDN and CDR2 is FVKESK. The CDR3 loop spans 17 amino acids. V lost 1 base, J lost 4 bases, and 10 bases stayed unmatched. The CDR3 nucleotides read TGTGCCAGCAGCCAAGGGCCCGGACTAGCGCATGGAGAGACCCAGTACTTC. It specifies CASSQGPGLAHGETQYF.

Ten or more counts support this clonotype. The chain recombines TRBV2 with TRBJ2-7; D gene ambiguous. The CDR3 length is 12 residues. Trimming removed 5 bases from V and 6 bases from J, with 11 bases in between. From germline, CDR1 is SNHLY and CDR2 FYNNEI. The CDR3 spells CASSFQDLEQYF. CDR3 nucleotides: TGTGCCAGCAGTTTCCAGGACCTCGAGCAGTACTTC.

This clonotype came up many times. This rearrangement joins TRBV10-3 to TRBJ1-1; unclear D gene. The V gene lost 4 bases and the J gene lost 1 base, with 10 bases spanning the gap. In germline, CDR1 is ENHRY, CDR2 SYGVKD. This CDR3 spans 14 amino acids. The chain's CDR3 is CAISALRENTEAFF. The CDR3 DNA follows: TGTGCCATCAGTGCCTTAAGGGAGAACACTGAAGCTTTCTTT.

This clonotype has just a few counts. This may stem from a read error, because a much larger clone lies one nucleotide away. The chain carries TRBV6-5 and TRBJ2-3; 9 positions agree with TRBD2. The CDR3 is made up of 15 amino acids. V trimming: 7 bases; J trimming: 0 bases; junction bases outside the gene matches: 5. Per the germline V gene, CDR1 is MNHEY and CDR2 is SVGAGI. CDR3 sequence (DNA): TGTGCCAGCACCCTGGGACTAGCAAGCACAGATACGCAGTATTTT. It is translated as CASTLGLASTDTQYF.

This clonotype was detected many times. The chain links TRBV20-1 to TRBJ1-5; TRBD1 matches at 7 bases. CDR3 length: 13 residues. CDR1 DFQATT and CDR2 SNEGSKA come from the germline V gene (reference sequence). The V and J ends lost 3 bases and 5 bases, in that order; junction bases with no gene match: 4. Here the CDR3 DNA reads TGCAGTGCTAGTACCAGGGGGGATCAGCCCCAGCATTTT. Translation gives CSASTRGDQPQHF.

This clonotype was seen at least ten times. The CDR3 loop is CASSPGVAGALAGELFF. The CDR3, as DNA: TGTGCCAGCAGCCCTGGGGTAGCGGGGGCCTTGGCTGGGGAGCTGTTTTTT. The chain uses TRBV7-6 and TRBJ2-2; 9 positions match TRBD2. The V gene end was trimmed by 5 bases and the J gene end by 8 bases; junction bases not matched to a gene: 15. The CDR3 is made up of 17 amino acids. Germline V gene sequence: CDR1 SGHVS, CDR2 FNYEAQ.

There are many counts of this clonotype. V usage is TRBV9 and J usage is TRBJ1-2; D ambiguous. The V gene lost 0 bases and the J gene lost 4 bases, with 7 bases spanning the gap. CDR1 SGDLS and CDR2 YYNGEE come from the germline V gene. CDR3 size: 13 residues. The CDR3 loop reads CASSVGPTYGYTF. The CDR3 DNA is TGTGCCAGCAGCGTAGGACCGACCTATGGCTACACCTTC.

The DNA for the CDR3 is TGTGCCAGCTCACCTGGAGGGGCAGGGAACACTGAAGCTTTCTTT. It yields the protein CASSPGGAGNTEAFF. This chain links TRBV18 with TRBJ1-1; TRBD1 is a possible D gene (5 bases). Trimming removed 3 bases from V and 1 base from J, with 12 bases in between. Germline V lookup: CDR1 KGHSH, CDR2 LQKENI. The CDR3 is made up of 15 amino acids.

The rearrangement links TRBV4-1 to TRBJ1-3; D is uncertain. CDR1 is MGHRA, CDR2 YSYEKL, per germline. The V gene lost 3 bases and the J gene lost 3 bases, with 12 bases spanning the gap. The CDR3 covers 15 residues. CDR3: CASSHLTSFGNTIYF. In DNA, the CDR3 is TGCGCCAGCAGCCACTTAACTTCTTTTGGAAACACCATATATTTT.

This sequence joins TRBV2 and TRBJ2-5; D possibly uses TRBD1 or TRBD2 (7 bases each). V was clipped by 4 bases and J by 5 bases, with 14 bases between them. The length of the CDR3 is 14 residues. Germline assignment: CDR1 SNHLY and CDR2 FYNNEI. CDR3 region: CASSVSQGGETQYF. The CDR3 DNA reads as TGTGCCAGCAGTGTCTCCCAGGGGGGGGAGACCCAGTACTTC.

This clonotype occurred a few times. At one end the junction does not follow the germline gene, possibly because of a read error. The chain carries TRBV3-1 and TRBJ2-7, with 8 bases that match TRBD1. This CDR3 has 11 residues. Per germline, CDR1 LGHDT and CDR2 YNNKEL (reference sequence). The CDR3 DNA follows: TGTGCCAGCAGCCAAAGGGACAGGTTTCGCTTC. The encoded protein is CASSQRDRFRF.

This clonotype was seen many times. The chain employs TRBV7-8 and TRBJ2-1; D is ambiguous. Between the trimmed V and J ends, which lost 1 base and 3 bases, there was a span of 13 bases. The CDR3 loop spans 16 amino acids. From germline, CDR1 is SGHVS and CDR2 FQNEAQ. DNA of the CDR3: TGTGCCAGCAGCTTAGTAGGCCGGGCCGGCTACAATGAGCAGTTCTTC. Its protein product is CASSLVGRAGYNEQFF.

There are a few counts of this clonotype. This CDR3 reads CASSLRLDQPQHF. DNA of the CDR3: TGTGCCAGCAGTTTACGGTTGGATCAGCCCCAGCATTTT. The chain links TRBV12-3 or TRBV12-4 to TRBJ1-5; D call uncertain. The CDR3 is 13 amino acids. Trimming removed 2 bases from V and 5 bases from J, with 7 bases in between.

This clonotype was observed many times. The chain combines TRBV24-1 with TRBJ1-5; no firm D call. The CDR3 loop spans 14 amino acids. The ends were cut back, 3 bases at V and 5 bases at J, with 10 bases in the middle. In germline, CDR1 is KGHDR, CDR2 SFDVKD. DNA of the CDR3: TGTGCCACCAGTGATGGGATGGGGTATCAGCCCCAGCATTTT. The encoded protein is CATSDGMGYQPQHF.

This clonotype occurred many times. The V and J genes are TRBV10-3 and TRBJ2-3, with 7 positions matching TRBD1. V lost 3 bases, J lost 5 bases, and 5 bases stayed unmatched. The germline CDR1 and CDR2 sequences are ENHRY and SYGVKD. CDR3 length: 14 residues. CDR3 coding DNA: TGTGCCATCAGTGATCGACAGGGTCAAGATACGCAGTATTTT. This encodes CAISDRQGQDTQYF.

CDR3 region: CASRHDSSYEQYV. The CDR3 bases are TGTGCCAGCAGACACGACTCATCCTACGAGCAGTACGTC. The V call is TRBV12-3 or TRBV12-4, the J call TRBJ2-7, with D uncertain. Deletions cut 6 bases from V and 1 base from J, with 10 bases between. The CDR3 is 13 residues long.

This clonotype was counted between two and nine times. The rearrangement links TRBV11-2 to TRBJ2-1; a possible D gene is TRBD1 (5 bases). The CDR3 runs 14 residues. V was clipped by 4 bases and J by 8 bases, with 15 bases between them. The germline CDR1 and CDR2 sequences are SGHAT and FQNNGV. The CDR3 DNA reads TGTGCCAGCAGCTCGGGCCGTTTAGGGGATGAGCAGTTCTTC. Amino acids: CASSSGRLGDEQFF.

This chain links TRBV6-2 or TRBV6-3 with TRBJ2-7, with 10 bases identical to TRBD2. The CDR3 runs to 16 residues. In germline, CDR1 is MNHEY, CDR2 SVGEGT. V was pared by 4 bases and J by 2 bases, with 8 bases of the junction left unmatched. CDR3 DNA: TGTGCCAGCAGTTTTCGTTCTAGCGGGAGAACCTACGAGCAGTACTTC. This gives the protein CASSFRSSGRTYEQYF.

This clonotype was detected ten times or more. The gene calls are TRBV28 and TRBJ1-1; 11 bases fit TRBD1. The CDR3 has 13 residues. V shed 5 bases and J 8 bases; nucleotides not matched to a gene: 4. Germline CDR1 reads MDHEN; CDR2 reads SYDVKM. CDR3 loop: CASSRTGGSEAFF. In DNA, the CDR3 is TGTGCCAGCAGTAGGACAGGGGGCAGCGAAGCTTTCTTT.

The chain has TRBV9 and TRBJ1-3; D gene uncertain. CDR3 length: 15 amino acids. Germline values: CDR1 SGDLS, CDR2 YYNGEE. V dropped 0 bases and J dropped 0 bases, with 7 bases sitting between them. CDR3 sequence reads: CASSVDLVSGNTIYF. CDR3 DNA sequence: TGTGCCAGCAGCGTAGATTTAGTCTCTGGAAACACCATATATTTT.

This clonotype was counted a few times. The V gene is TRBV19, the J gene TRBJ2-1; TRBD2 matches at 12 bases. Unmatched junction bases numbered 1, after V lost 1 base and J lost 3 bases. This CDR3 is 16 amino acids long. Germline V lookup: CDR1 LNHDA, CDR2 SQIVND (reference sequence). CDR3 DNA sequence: TGTGCCAGTAGTATAGGACTAGCGGGAGTCTACAATGAGCAGTTCTTC. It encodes CASSIGLAGVYNEQFF.

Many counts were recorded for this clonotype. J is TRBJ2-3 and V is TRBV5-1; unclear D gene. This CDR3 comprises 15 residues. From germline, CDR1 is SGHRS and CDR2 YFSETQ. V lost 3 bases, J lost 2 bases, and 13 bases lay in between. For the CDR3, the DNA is TGCGCCAGCAGCTCCGCACCCCTTTTCACAGATACGCAGTATTTT. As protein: CASSSAPLFTDTQYF.

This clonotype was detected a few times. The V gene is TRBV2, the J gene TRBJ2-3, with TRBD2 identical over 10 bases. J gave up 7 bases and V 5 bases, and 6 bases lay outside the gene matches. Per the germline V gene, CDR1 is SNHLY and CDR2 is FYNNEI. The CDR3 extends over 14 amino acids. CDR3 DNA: TGTGCCAGCAGTTCCGGGACTAGCGTATATACGCAGTATTTT. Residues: CASSSGTSVYTQYF.